Listed here are 3 T cell receptor beta chains from one sample, sequenced in a study of shared clonotypes between healthy human individuals. The repertoire was sequenced with immunoSEQ multiplex PCR; TCRdb's copy has only in-frame clones and lacks some. The sample holds about 2 million clones, 90% to 95% seen once. Sequencing input: naive CD4+ T cells sorted from blood. Subset denoted: CD45RA+ positively selected. These receptors all stem from a man between 18 and 29 years old in good health.

The J gene is TRBJ2-3, the V gene TRBV5-1, with D maybe TRBD2 (5 bases). The germline CDR1 and CDR2 sequences are SGHRS and YFSETQ. The CDR3 is made up of 16 amino acids. V was cut by 2 bases and J by 4 bases, with 17 bases left in between. In nucleotides, the CDR3 is TGCGCCAGCAGCTTCGGGAACGCGGCCGGCCCAGATACGCAGTATTTT. This gives the protein CASSFGNAAGPDTQYF.

CDR3 in DNA: TGTGCCTGGAGCTATGCTGGAGCGGCCTACAATGAGCAGTTCTTC. Its protein is CAWSYAGAAYNEQFF. The V gene is TRBV30, the J gene TRBJ2-1; TRBD2 might be the D (5 bases). Germline CDR1 GTSNPN, CDR2 SVGIG (reference sequence). The CDR3 has 15 residues. Trimming took off 3 bases at V and 2 bases at J, with 14 bases between the two ends.

The J gene is TRBJ2-5, the V gene TRBV11-2; D perhaps matches TRBD2 (5 bases). V lost 0 bases to trimming and J lost 5 bases, with 10 bases between them. In germline, CDR1 is SGHAT, CDR2 FQNNGV. The CDR3 is 14 residues long. This chain's CDR3 is CASSLDRGWETQYF. The CDR3, as DNA: TGTGCCAGCAGCTTAGATAGAGGGTGGGAGACCCAGTACTTC.